This T cell receptor beta chain was observed in a study of cytomegalovirus exposure and HLA in healthy donors. This clone was seen once. Its antigen is unknown. Germline V gene lookup returns CDR1 GTSNPN and CDR2 SVGIG (reference sequence). This CDR3 is built from 20 residues. The V end was cut by 0 bases, the J end by 9 bases, with 33 bases between. PCR was performed using 60 Vbeta and 13 Jbeta primers. Original handling: The authors later counted roughly 87 million unique TCR beta chains, approximately 12 million of them shared. Here immunoSEQ multiplex PCR was the method, and the copy in TCRdb shows in-frame clones only, minus some. Clone size and the V and J calls come from that table; the DNA yielded D and trimming. The sample has approximately 100,000 clones, about 75% seen once. Whole-study findings and limits: Donors belonging to an Asian-associated ancestry cluster reportedly showed fewer N-insertions in productive TCRs than the approximately 700-donor mean, according to what a later analysis found. TCR beta chain V- and J-gene trimming was linked, in a later analysis, to a missense variant in DCLRE1C.

The clonotype was recovered from a male donor in good health and CMV-seropositive. Sequenced sample: PBMCs. This sequence joins TRBV30 and TRBJ1-5, with D possibly matching TRBD1 (5 bases). CDR3 sequence: CAWSVLPVVWGGKGGRPQHF. The CDR3 DNA reads as TGTGCCTGGAGTGTACTCCCTGTAGTATGGGGCGGAAAGGGAGGTAGGCCCCAGCATTTT.